This TCR beta chain was sequenced during a study of T cells in localized non-small cell lung cancer. Overall study results and limits: For the top 100 tumor clones, a median about 50 also appeared in adjacent lung.

TCRdb keeps only in-frame clones here, not all; method: immunoSEQ multiplex PCR. The table lists roughly 24,000 clones, around 85% of them singletons. Details on this clone: Its antigen is unknown.

The germline CDR1 and CDR2 sequences are MRHNA and SNTAGT. This CDR3 comprises 11 residues. Between the trimmed V and J ends, which lost 3 bases and 4 bases, there was a span of 3 bases. The input for sequencing was peripheral blood, taken before any cancer treatment. V usage is TRBV6-4 and J usage is TRBJ1-1; D is unresolved. The TCR originated in a woman aged 35-75 years with stage I lung adenocarcinoma. The CDR3 is CASSEGTEAFF. The CDR3 nucleotides are TGTGCCAGCAGTGAGGGCACTGAAGCTTTCTTT.